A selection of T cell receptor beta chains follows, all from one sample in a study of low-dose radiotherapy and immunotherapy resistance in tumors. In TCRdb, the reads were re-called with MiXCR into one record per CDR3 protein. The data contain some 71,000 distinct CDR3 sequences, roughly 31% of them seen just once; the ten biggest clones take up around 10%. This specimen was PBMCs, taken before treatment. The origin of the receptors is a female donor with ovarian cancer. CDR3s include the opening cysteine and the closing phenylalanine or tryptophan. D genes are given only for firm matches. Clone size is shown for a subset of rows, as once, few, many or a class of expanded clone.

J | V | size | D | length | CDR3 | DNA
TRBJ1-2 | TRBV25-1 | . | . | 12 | CASSGPVDGYTF | TGTGCCAGCAGTGGCCCTGTGGATGGCTACACCTTC
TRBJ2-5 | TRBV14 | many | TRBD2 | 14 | CASSPRLAEETQYF | TGTGCCAGCAGCCCTAGACTAGCGGAAGAGACCCAGTACTTC
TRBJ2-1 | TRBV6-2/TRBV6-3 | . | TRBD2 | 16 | CALRTPTSGRAKEQFF | TGTGCGCTACGCACCCCAACTAGCGGGAGGGCAAAGGAGCAGTTCTTC
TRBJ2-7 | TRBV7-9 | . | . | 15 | CASSHRDAGSYEQYF | TGTGCCAGCAGCCACCGGGACGCCGGCTCCTACGAGCAGTACTTC
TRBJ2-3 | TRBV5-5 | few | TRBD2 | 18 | CASSWGTRLAELTDTQYF | TGTGCCAGCAGCTGGGGGACCCGACTAGCGGAGCTAACAGATACGCAGTATTTT
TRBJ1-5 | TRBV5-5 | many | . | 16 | CASSSLYVEGGQPQHF | TGTGCCAGCAGTTCTTTATATGTGGAGGGAGGTCAGCCCCAGCATTTT
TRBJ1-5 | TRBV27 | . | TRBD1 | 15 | CASRKWTGGNQPQHF | TGTGCCAGCAGAAAATGGACAGGGGGCAATCAGCCCCAGCATTTT
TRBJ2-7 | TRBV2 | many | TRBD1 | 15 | CASSGTVRSSYEQYF | TGTGCCAGCAGCGGGACAGTTAGAAGCTCCTACGAGCAGTACTTC
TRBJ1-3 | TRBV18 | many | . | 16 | CASSPSQVSSGNTIYF | TGTGCCAGCTCACCCTCGCAGGTTAGCTCTGGAAACACCATATATTTT
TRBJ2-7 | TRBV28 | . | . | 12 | CASSPVNYEQYF | TGTGCCAGCAGTCCCGTAAACTACGAGCAGTACTTC
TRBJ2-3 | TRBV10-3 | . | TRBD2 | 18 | CAISPALAGKKSTDTQYF | TGTGCCATCAGCCCCGCACTAGCGGGTAAAAAAAGCACAGATACGCAGTATTTT
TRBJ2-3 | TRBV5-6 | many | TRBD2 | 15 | CASSLEALAADTQYF | TGTGCCAGCAGCTTGGAGGCGCTAGCGGCAGATACGCAGTATTTT
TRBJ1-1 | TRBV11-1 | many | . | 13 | CASSLALGTEAFF | TGTGCCAGCAGCTTAGCGCTGGGCACTGAAGCTTTCTTT
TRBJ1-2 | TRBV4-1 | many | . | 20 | CASSQDDKAVTVGTNYGYTF | TGCGCCAGCAGCCAAGATGATAAGGCGGTGACAGTAGGAACAAACTATGGCTACACCTTC
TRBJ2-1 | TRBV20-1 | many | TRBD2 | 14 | CSASSSGRADKQFF | TGCAGTGCCTCCTCTAGCGGGAGGGCCGACAAGCAGTTCTTC
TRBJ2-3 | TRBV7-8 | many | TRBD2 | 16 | CASSSRLAAGTDTQYF | TGTGCCAGCAGCTCGCGACTAGCGGCCGGCACAGATACGCAGTATTTT
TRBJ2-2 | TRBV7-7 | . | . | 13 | CASSPEGTGELFF | TGTGCCAGCAGCCCTGAGGGCACCGGGGAGCTGTTTTTT
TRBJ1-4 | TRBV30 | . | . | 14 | CAWSVGSRDEKLFF | TGTGCCTGGAGTGTTGGGTCAAGGGATGAAAAACTGTTTTTT
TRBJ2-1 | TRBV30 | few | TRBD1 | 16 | CAWIRTGGLSYNEQFF | TGTGCCTGGATTAGGACAGGGGGCCTCTCCTACAATGAGCAGTTCTTC
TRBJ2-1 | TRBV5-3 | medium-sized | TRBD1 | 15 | CASNPDRALYNEQFF | TGTGCCAGCAACCCAGACAGGGCCCTTTACAATGAGCAGTTCTTC
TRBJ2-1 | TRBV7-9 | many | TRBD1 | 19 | CASSLGDRGRPVFYNEQFF | TGTGCCAGCAGCTTGGGAGACAGGGGGCGCCCCGTTTTCTACAATGAGCAGTTCTTC
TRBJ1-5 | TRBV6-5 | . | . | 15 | CASSPGVRGNQPQHF | TGTGCCAGCAGCCCAGGGGTTAGGGGCAATCAGCCCCAGCATTTT
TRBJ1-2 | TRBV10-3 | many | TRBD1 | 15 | CAIKRQGTANYGYTF | TGTGCCATCAAAAGACAGGGGACAGCTAACTATGGCTACACCTTC
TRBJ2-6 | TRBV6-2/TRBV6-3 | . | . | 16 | CASSPLWDSGANVLTF | TGTGCCAGCAGTCCGTTATGGGACTCTGGGGCCAACGTCCTGACTTTC
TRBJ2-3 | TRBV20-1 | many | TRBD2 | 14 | CSARGGGPTDTQYF | TGCAGTGCTAGGGGCGGGGGGCCCACAGATACGCAGTATTTT
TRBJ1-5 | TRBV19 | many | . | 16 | CASSMASSRRNQPQHF | TGTGCCAGTAGTATGGCGAGCAGTCGACGCAATCAGCCCCAGCATTTT
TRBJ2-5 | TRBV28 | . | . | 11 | CASIGEETQYF | TGTGCCAGCATTGGGGAAGAGACCCAGTACTTC
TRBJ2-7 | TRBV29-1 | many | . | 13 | CSVDREGSSEQYF | TGCAGCGTGGACAGGGAGGGATCCTCCGAGCAGTACTTC
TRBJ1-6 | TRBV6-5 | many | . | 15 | CASSPTGQTYSPLHF | TGTGCCAGCAGTCCCACTGGACAGACGTATTCACCCCTCCACTTT
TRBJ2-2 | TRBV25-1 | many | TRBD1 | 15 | CASRTGQGDTGELFF | TGTGCCAGCAGAACGGGACAGGGGGACACCGGGGAGCTGTTTTTT
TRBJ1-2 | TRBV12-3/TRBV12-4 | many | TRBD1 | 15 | CASSSGDRGNLGYTF | TGTGCCAGCAGTTCAGGGGACAGGGGAAATCTTGGCTACACCTTC
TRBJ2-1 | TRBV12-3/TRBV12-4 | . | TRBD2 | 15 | CASSKTSGIGNEQFF | TGTGCCAGCAGTAAGACTAGCGGGATAGGTAATGAGCAGTTCTTC
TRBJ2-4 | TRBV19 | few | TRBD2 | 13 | CASSASGLEIQYF | TGTGCCAGTAGTGCTAGCGGTCTGGAAATTCAGTACTTC
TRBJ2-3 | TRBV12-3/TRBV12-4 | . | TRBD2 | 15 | CASSSGLAGADTQYF | TGTGCCAGCAGTTCGGGACTAGCGGGAGCAGATACGCAGTATTTT
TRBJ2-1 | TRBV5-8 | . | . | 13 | CASSPRSYNEQFF | TGTGCCAGCAGCCCGAGGTCCTACAATGAGCAGTTCTTC
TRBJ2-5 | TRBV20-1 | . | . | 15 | CSAREAGPPGLAQYF | TGCAGTGCTAGAGAGGCCGGACCCCCCGGTTTGGCCCAGTACTTC
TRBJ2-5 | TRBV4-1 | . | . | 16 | CASSQLLGLVGETQYF | TGCGCCAGCAGCCAACTCCTGGGGCTAGTAGGAGAGACCCAGTACTTC
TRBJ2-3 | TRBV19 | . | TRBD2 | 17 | CASSASGSSGGADTQYF | TGTGCCAGTAGTGCCAGCGGGTCTAGCGGGGGTGCAGATACGCAGTATTTT
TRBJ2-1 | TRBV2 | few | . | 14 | CASTQQLLNNEQFF | TGTGCCAGTACGCAGCAATTGCTAAACAATGAGCAGTTCTTC
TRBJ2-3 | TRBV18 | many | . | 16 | CASSPQTGRSTDTQYF | TGTGCCAGCTCACCCCAGACAGGGAGGAGTACAGATACGCAGTATTTT
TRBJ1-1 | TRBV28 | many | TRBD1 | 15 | CASSYGQGADTEAFF | TGTGCCAGCAGTTACGGACAGGGGGCTGACACTGAAGCTTTCTTT
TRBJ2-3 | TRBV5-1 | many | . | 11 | CASSLKDTQYF | TGCGCCAGCAGCTTGAAAGATACGCAGTATTTT
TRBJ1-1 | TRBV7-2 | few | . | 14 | CASRPHGLNTEAFF | TGTGCCAGCAGACCACACGGCTTGAACACTGAAGCTTTCTTT
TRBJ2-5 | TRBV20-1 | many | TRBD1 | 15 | CSARDPRPTGVSQYF | TGCAGTGCTAGAGACCCCAGACCGACAGGGGTGTCCCAGTACTTC